This entry lists 27 T cell receptor beta chains sequenced from one sample in a study of blood T cell repertoires in COVID-19 (dated by TCRdb to about 2020). Libraries were constructed by the immunoSEQ multiplex PCR assay. The table was pulled from immuneACCESS by TCRdb, which kept in-frame rearrangements only. Such tables lose some clones; where checked, under half of the loss comes from unresolved V genes, and the rest has no known cause. This sample comprises about 240,000 clones, 70% to 90% of them detected only once. Roughly 3.3% of the sample is held by the ten biggest clonotypes. The sequencing sample was made of PBMCs or T cells enriched from blood (not recorded which). These receptors were taken from a woman aged 40 to 50 with acute COVID-19.

The J gene is TRBJ2-1, the V gene TRBV25-1; a possible D gene is TRBD2 (5 bases). The length of the CDR3 is 16 residues. V dropped 3 bases and J dropped 0 bases, with 12 bases sitting between them. The V gene's germline CDR1 is MGHDK and CDR2 SYGVNS. Here the CDR3 reads CASSDETTSSYNEQFF. Here the CDR3 DNA reads TGTGCCAGCAGTGATGAGACTACTAGCTCCTACAATGAGCAGTTCTTC.

This clone came up once. The CDR3 nucleotides are TGTGCCAGCAGTTTATCAATCGGGACAGGTAGTGGTATTCAGTACTTC. This translates into CASSLSIGTGSGIQYF. The chain employs TRBV27 and TRBJ2-4, with TRBD1 identical over 8 bases. The trim removed 0 bases at V and 10 bases at J, leaving 11 bases unmatched. Germline V gene sequence: CDR1 MNHEY, CDR2 SMNVEV (reference sequence). The CDR3 extends over 16 amino acids.

V gene TRBV24-1 combines with J gene TRBJ1-5; 11 positions agree with TRBD1. This CDR3 region has 15 residues. Germline V gives CDR1 KGHDR, CDR2 SFDVKD. Trimming cost V 4 bases and J 5 bases; bases outside gene matches: 3. In DNA form, the CDR3 reads TGTGCCACCAGTGAGGGGACAGGGGGATATCAGCCCCAGCATTTT. This codes for CATSEGTGGYQPQHF.

The V gene is TRBV4-2, the J gene TRBJ2-7; TRBD1 matches at 7 bases. In germline, CDR1 is LGHNA, CDR2 YNFKEQ. The length of the CDR3 is 16 residues. J was trimmed by 6 bases and V by 0 bases; bases with no gene match: 11. CDR3 coding DNA: TGTGCCAGCAGCCAAGATCGAGAACAGGGGCCAGCCGAGCAGTACTTC. It translates to CASSQDREQGPAEQYF.

The CDR3 region has the DNA TGTGCCAGCCTGGGACGGGAGGATCAGCCCCAGCATTTT. Its protein product is CASLGREDQPQHF. This chain uses TRBV19 with TRBJ1-5; perhaps TRBD1 as D (5 bases). This CDR3 contains 13 residues. The V and J ends lost 9 bases and 5 bases respectively, with 14 bases between them. The germline CDR1 and CDR2 sequences are LNHDA and SQIVND (reference sequence).

The sample holds a few counts of this clone. The chain combines TRBV10-3 with TRBJ2-1; 7 positions match TRBD2. The CDR3 length is 16 residues. Losses at the gene ends were 0 bases for V and 2 bases for J; bases not matched to a gene: 4. Looked up from germline, CDR1 is ENHRY and CDR2 is SYGVKD. The CDR3 loop reads CAISESSLAAYNEQFF. The CDR3 bases are TGTGCCATCAGTGAGTCTTCGCTAGCGGCCTACAATGAGCAGTTCTTC.

This clone was seen only once. This chain links TRBV25-1 with TRBJ1-1; D is possibly TRBD1 (5 bases). Trimming left V 3 bases short and J 4 bases short, with 15 bases between. The CDR3 is made up of 15 amino acids. Per the germline V gene, CDR1 is MGHDK and CDR2 is SYGVNS. The chain's CDR3 is CASSEPGTLGTEAFF. CDR3 sequence (DNA): TGTGCCAGCAGTGAGCCCGGGACTTTGGGCACTGAAGCTTTCTTT.

The chain combines TRBV29-1 with TRBJ2-7, with TRBD1 matching over 7 bases. Per the germline V gene, CDR1 is SQVTM and CDR2 is ANQGSEA. V lost 7 bases to trimming and J lost 3 bases; unmatched junction nucleotides: 9. The length of the CDR3 is 13 residues. CDR3 coding DNA: TGCAGCGGTACAGGGGCGCTAGGCTACGAGCAGTACTTC. Its translation is CSGTGALGYEQYF.

This clone turned up a few times. V and J are TRBV21-1 and TRBJ2-1; the table gives TRBD2 as D, unverified against the DNA. TRBV21-1 is recorded as a pseudogene. The CDR3 has 13 residues. The CDR3 DNA sequence: TGTGCCAGCAGCAATTTGACTGCTAATGAGCAGTTCTTC. Translation gives CASSNLTANEQFF.

The chain is built from TRBV18 and TRBJ2-3; TRBD1 is a possible D gene (6 bases). The germline CDR1 and CDR2 sequences are KGHSH and LQKENI. Trimming removed 3 bases from V and 0 bases from J, with 13 bases in between. The CDR3 is 16 residues long. The CDR3 nucleotides read TGTGCCAGCTCACCCTTAACGGACAGTAGCACAGATACGCAGTATTTT. This gives the protein CASSPLTDSSTDTQYF.

The count of this clone is one. The rearrangement links TRBV6-5 to TRBJ2-2; D is perhaps TRBD1 (6 bases). The V end lost 2 bases, the J end lost 5 bases, and 15 bases lay between the germline ends. This CDR3 has 16 residues. Germline V lookup: CDR1 MNHEY, CDR2 SVGAGI. The CDR3 loop is CASSYSTARGTGELFF. The CDR3 DNA sequence: TGTGCCAGCAGTTACAGTACAGCAAGGGGGACCGGGGAGCTGTTTTTT.

This chain joins TRBV4-1 and TRBJ1-3; D is ambiguous. The ends were cut back, 0 bases at V and 9 bases at J, with 9 bases in the middle. Germline V gives CDR1 MGHRA, CDR2 YSYEKL. The CDR3 contains 13 residues. The CDR3 nucleotides are TGCGCCAGCAGCCAAGAACTGGAGAGCACCATATATTTT. Protein sequence: CASSQELESTIYF.

The chain has TRBV12-3 or TRBV12-4 and TRBJ1-2, with D maybe TRBD1 (6 bases). The CDR3 runs 12 residues. Trimming took 4 bases from V and 7 from J, leaving 10 bases between them. In DNA, the CDR3 is TGTGCCAGCAGTTCAGGGGTCCCTGGCTACACCTTC. Protein: CASSSGVPGYTF.

This clone appeared a single time. The chain links TRBV2 to TRBJ1-1; 7 bases match TRBD1. Germline V gene data show CDR1 as SNHLY and CDR2 as FYNNEI. The length of the CDR3 is 13 residues. The J segment lost 4 bases and the V segment lost 5 bases, leaving 4 bases of the junction unmatched. The CDR3 region is CASSPTGITEAFF. DNA for the CDR3: TGTGCCAGCAGTCCGACAGGGATCACTGAAGCTTTCTTT.

The chain recombines TRBV25-1 with TRBJ1-3; possibly TRBD1 for D (5 bases). The CDR3 sequence is 16 residues long. Germline CDR1 MGHDK, CDR2 SYGVNS. The V and J ends lost 0 bases and 4 bases respectively, with 13 bases between them. The CDR3 spells CASSEYLGVSGNTIYF. The CDR3 DNA reads as TGTGCCAGCAGTGAATATTTAGGGGTATCGGGAAACACCATATATTTT. The full variable domain, rest sourced from reference TRBV25-1 and TRBJ1-3, is EADIYQTPRYLVIGTGKKITLECSQTMGHDKMYWYQQDPGMELHLIHYSYGVNSTEKGDLSSESTVSRIRTEHFPLTLESARPSHTSQYLCASSEYLGVSGNTIYFGEGSWLTVV.

The chain combines TRBV12-3 or TRBV12-4 with TRBJ2-1; D remains ambiguous. Deletions cut 6 bases from V and 5 bases from J, with 8 bases between. CDR3 length equals 12 residues. CDR3 sequence: CASSTPNNEQFF. The DNA for the CDR3 is TGTGCCAGCAGCACACCGAACAATGAGCAGTTCTTC.

The chain employs TRBV4-1 and TRBJ2-1, with 13 positions matching TRBD2. J was trimmed by 7 bases and V by 2 bases; bases with no gene match: 5. The CDR3 sequence is 16 residues long. Looked up from germline, CDR1 is MGHRA and CDR2 is YSYEKL. CDR3 amino acids: CASSQTSGRARNEQFF. In DNA form, the CDR3 reads TGCGCCAGCAGCCAAACTAGCGGGAGGGCTAGAAATGAGCAGTTCTTC.

The chain uses TRBV5-1 and TRBJ2-7; D might be TRBD2 (5 bases). The CDR3 loop spans 12 amino acids. The V and J ends lost 1 base and 6 bases respectively, with 8 bases between them. Germline CDR1 reads SGHRS; CDR2 reads YFSETQ. CDR3 region: CASSLWGAEQYF. The CDR3 DNA sequence: TGCGCCAGCAGCTTGTGGGGAGCCGAGCAGTACTTC.

The chain combines TRBV11-2 with TRBJ2-7, with D possibly being TRBD2 (6 bases). V lost 4 bases and J lost 0, with 10 bases in between. Germline V CDR1 and CDR2: SGHAT, FQNNGV. The length of the CDR3 is 14 residues. The CDR3 nucleotides read TGTGCCAGCAGCTGGTCTAGCGACTCCTACGAGCAGTACTTC. Translation gives CASSWSSDSYEQYF.

J is TRBJ1-5 and V is TRBV29-1; D not certain. Germline V gene data show CDR1 as SQVTM and CDR2 as ANQGSEA. The ends were cut back, 3 bases at V and 6 bases at J, with 12 bases in the middle. This CDR3 spans 13 amino acids. The DNA of the CDR3 is TGCAGCGTTGAGGGAGGTCCGGGTCAGCCCCAGCATTTT. Translating it yields CSVEGGPGQPQHF.

The chain employs TRBV6-5 and TRBJ2-1, with 9 positions matching TRBD2. Germline CDR1 MNHEY, CDR2 SVGAGI. J gave up 8 bases and V 3 bases, and 8 bases lay outside the gene matches. The CDR3 length is 15 residues. For the CDR3, the DNA is TGTGCCAGCAGTTATAGGGGGACTAGCAAGGATGAGCAGTTCTTC. Protein: CASSYRGTSKDEQFF.

The chain is built from TRBV5-1 and TRBJ2-5; the D gene is possibly TRBD1 (6 bases). The CDR3 contains 14 residues. Germline CDR1 is SGHRS and CDR2 is YFSETQ. The V end was cut by 1 base, the J end by 4 bases, with 11 bases between. DNA for the CDR3: TGCGCCAGCAGCTTGAATGGCAGGGGAGAGACCCAGTACTTC. Its translation: CASSLNGRGETQYF.

The rearrangement uses TRBV24-1 and TRBJ1-5; 8 nucleotides agree with TRBD1. The V and J ends lost 3 bases and 6 bases, in that order; junction bases with no gene match: 9. Germline values: CDR1 KGHDR, CDR2 SFDVKD. This CDR3 has 16 residues. The CDR3 protein is CATSDRYRGEGQPQHF. The CDR3 bases are TGTGCCACCAGTGATCGGTACAGGGGGGAAGGTCAGCCCCAGCATTTT.

This sequence joins TRBV29-1 and TRBJ2-7; the match to TRBD1 covers 7 bases. The CDR3 contains 12 residues. The germline V gene encodes CDR1 SQVTM and CDR2 ANQGSEA. Trimming at V came to 4 bases and at J to 6 bases, leaving 6 bases not matched to a gene. Here the CDR3 DNA reads TGCAGCGTTGGGGAACAGGGGCGCGAGCAGTACTTC. It specifies CSVGEQGREQYF.

The rearrangement joins TRBV14 to TRBJ2-5; TRBD1 might be the D (6 bases). Between the trimmed V and J ends, which lost 1 base and 10 bases, there was a span of 13 bases. The V gene's germline CDR1 is SGHDN and CDR2 FVKESK. CDR3 size: 13 residues. CDR3 DNA: TGTGCCAGCAGCCAAGTGGGTGAGGGGGACCAGTACTTC. It encodes CASSQVGEGDQYF. The entire variable domain, with the rest obtained from reference TRBV14 and TRBJ2-5, is as follows: EAGVTQFPSHSVIEKGQTVTLRCDPISGHDNLYWYRRVMGKEIKFLLHFVKESKQDESGMPNNRFLAERTGGTYSTLKVQPAELEDSGVYFCASSQVGEGDQYFGPGTRLLVL.

This chain connects TRBV5-1 to TRBJ1-2; D possibly corresponds to TRBD1 (5 bases). The CDR3 has 13 residues. Trimming took 5 bases from V and 8 from J, leaving 16 bases between them. Per the germline V gene, CDR1 is SGHRS and CDR2 is YFSETQ. The DNA for the CDR3 is TGCGCCAGCAGTTTAGCAGGGCGGAGCGGCTACACCTTC. Encoded protein: CASSLAGRSGYTF.

V gene TRBV11-3 combines with J gene TRBJ1-1; 10 bases agree with TRBD1. The J segment lost 1 base and the V segment lost 3 bases, leaving 2 bases of the junction unmatched. CDR3 length: 15 residues. CDR1 and CDR2 from the germline V gene are SGHNT and YENEEA. The CDR3 region is CASSFRTGGNTEAFF. As DNA, the CDR3 is TGTGCCAGCAGCTTTAGGACAGGGGGGAACACTGAAGCTTTCTTT.